This TCR beta chain was recovered during a study of blood T cell repertoires in COVID-19. In the original processing: It was from reference gene primer amplification that nucleated cell counts were estimated. The method was immunoSEQ multiplex PCR; TCRdb's version includes in-frame clones alone and lacks a portion of them. D and trimming were read from the DNA, whereas the V and J calls and clone size are those reported in that table. The repertoire holds some 45,000 clones, with approximately 86% as singletons. V was clipped by 2 bases and J by 7 bases; unmatched bases: 9. Germline CDR1 MGHDK, CDR2 SYGVNS. The CDR3 is made up of 15 amino acids.

Source material: peripheral blood. The chain joins TRBV25-1 to TRBJ1-2, with TRBD1 identical over 8 bases. This receptor was obtained from a man between 60 and 75 years old with active COVID-19. CDR3 DNA: TGTGCCAGCAGTGAACAGGGGGCGCGTATCGGTGGCTACACCTTC. Translating it yields CASSEQGARIGGYTF.